This T cell receptor beta chain is drawn from a study of cytotoxic CD8 clonotypes in ibrutinib-treated CLL. About the study: Response was recorded as partial in some 25 patients and complete in 2; at median approximately 63 months, roughly 15 remained remitted and about 12 had progressed. The study's findings and limits: Exceeding age-matched healthy donors, baseline clonality also tracked the counts of circulating CD8+ T cells. Collection times varied between progressing and sustained-remission patients.

About this clone itself: The target antigen is unknown.

The length of the CDR3 is 16 residues. Per the germline V gene, CDR1 is SGHTA and CDR2 is FQGNSA. Trimming at V came to 5 bases and at J to 5 bases, leaving 8 bases not matched to a gene. The data were produced by immunoSEQ multiplex PCR, yet TCRdb's version contains in-frame clones alone and is incomplete. This sample has some 63,000 clones, with 75% to 95% found just once. This rearrangement joins TRBV7-2 to TRBJ2-2; 10 nucleotides match TRBD2. The material was PBMCs, obtained after 12 months of ibrutinib treatment. This receptor was obtained from a human donor with chronic lymphocytic leukemia. CDR3 sequence (DNA): TGTGCCAGCAGCCATCTTAGCGGGAGGAGTACCGGGGAGCTGTTTTTT. This encodes CASSHLSGRSTGELFF.